The rows below give T cell receptor beta chains drawn from one sample of a study of T cells after posttransplantation cyclophosphamide. Generated by immunoSEQ multiplex PCR, the TCRdb table keeps only in-frame clones and is missing some. The sample presents under 50,000 clones, none singletons. Source material: PBMCs. The receptors shown here come from a man aged 35-49 years in good health, CMV-negative, and a related stem cell transplant donor. Each CDR3 is given with its conserved first and last residue. The order of the fields is J gene, D gene, clone size, CDR3 length, V gene, CDR3 protein, CDR3 DNA. A D gene is named only where the DNA matches it firmly. Expanded clones get a size class; other rows say once, few or many, or leave the size out.

TRBJ2-7 | - | many | 14 | TRBV4-1 | CASSQAPKQGEQYF | TGCGCCAGCAGCCAAGCCCCCAAGCAGGGTGAGCAGTACTTC
TRBJ1-6 | - | many | 18 | TRBV6-1 | CASSARGGGGSYNSPLHF | TGTGCCAGCAGTGCCAGGGGAGGGGGAGGCTCCTATAATTCACCCCTCCACTTT
TRBJ2-7 | - | many | 14 | TRBV5-1 | CASSLSPGAYEQYF | TGCGCCAGCAGCTTGTCGCCGGGAGCATACGAGCAGTACTTC
TRBJ2-4 | - | many | 11 | TRBV6-1 | CASWGGHIQYF | TGTGCCAGCTGGGGGGGGCACATTCAGTACTTC
TRBJ2-7 | - | many | 11 | TRBV2 | CASSEGGEQYF | TGTGCCAGCAGTGAGGGAGGCGAGCAGTACTTC
TRBJ2-7 | - | few | 16 | TRBV7-8 | CASSLRDSPSSYEQYF | TGTGCCAGCAGCTTAAGGGACTCACCTTCCTCCTACGAGCAGTACTTC
TRBJ1-4 | TRBD1 | many | 14 | TRBV28 | CASITGGLNEKLFF | TGTGCCAGCATTACAGGGGGACTAAATGAAAAACTGTTTTTT
TRBJ2-3 | TRBD2 | many | 16 | TRBV28 | CASSSIAGGRADTQYF | TGTGCCAGCAGTTCGATAGCGGGAGGACGGGCAGATACGCAGTATTTT
TRBJ2-7 | TRBD2 | many | 15 | TRBV13 | CASSPGLAVSYEQYF | TGTGCCAGCAGCCCGGGACTAGCAGTCTCCTACGAGCAGTACTTC
TRBJ2-2 | - | few | 14 | TRBV25-1 | CASSSPVNTGGLFF | TGTGCCAGCAGTAGTCCGGTGAACACCGGGGGGCTGTTTTTT
TRBJ2-7 | TRBD2 | many | 14 | TRBV28 | CASSGLGSSYEQYF | TGTGCCAGCAGTGGACTAGGGAGCTCCTACGAGCAGTACTTC
TRBJ2-5 | TRBD2 | many | 16 | TRBV6-1 | CASSESPGPGGETQYF | TGTGCCAGCAGTGAAAGTCCGGGCCCGGGGGGGGAGACCCAGTACTTC
TRBJ2-1 | TRBD2 | many | 13 | TRBV5-1 | CASSGRVTDEQFF | TGCGCCAGCAGCGGGAGGGTTACGGATGAGCAGTTCTTC
TRBJ2-7 | - | many | 13 | TRBV27 | CASSLSRLREQYF | TGTGCCAGCAGTTTATCGAGGCTTCGCGAGCAGTACTTC
TRBJ1-6 | TRBD1 | - | 14 | TRBV9 | CASSVTTGDSPLHF | TGTGCCAGCAGCGTGACGACAGGGGATTCACCCCTCCACTTT
TRBJ2-5 | - | many | 15 | TRBV5-1 | CASSPTISVQETQYF | TGCGCCAGCAGCCCTACTATAAGCGTGCAAGAGACCCAGTACTTC
TRBJ2-7 | TRBD2 | many | 17 | TRBV6-1 | CASSDNDPREGRDEQYF | TGTGCCAGCAGTGATAATGATCCCAGGGAGGGGAGGGACGAGCAGTACTTC
TRBJ2-7 | TRBD2 | many | 15 | TRBV28 | CASRTGTSGILAQYF | TGTGCCAGCAGAACCGGGACTAGCGGGATACTGGCGCAGTACTTC
TRBJ1-5 | - | many | 14 | TRBV15 | CATSRDRGNQPQHF | TGTGCCACCAGCAGAGACAGGGGCAATCAGCCCCAGCATTTT
TRBJ2-1 | TRBD2 | many | 16 | TRBV28 | CASSPLLAGVDNEQFF | TGTGCCAGCAGTCCACTACTAGCGGGAGTCGACAATGAGCAGTTCTTC
TRBJ2-1 | TRBD2 | few | 15 | TRBV28 | CASSSGTSGYNEQFF | TGTGCCAGCAGTTCCGGGACTAGCGGTTACAATGAGCAGTTCTTC